A single sample is the source of the 8 T cell receptor beta chains below, sequenced in a study of response to subunit inactivated influenza vaccine. TCRdb processed the RT-PCR reads anew with MiXCR; each CDR3 protein has one entry. Among 600,000 to 850,000 distinct CDR3 sequences listed, 14% were seen once. Material: PBMCs from blood, obtained around 14 days before vaccination. The receptors were gathered from a man aged 50 or older who received an inactivated influenza vaccine.

This clonotype occurred once. V gene TRBV10-3 combines with J gene TRBJ1-5, with D perhaps TRBD1 (5 bases). CDR1 is ENHRY and CDR2 is SYGVKD in the germline V gene. The CDR3 totals 13 residues. Trimming took 3 bases from V and 7 from J, leaving 10 bases between them. CDR3 protein: CAISDQGWQPQHF. The CDR3 coding sequence is TGTGCCATCAGTGACCAGGGTTGGCAGCCCCAGCATTTT.

The chain links TRBV29-1 to TRBJ1-1; D is unresolved. The germline V gene has CDR1 SQVTM and CDR2 ANQGSEA. Between the trimmed V and J ends, which lost 7 bases and 4 bases, there was a span of 19 bases. CDR3 size: 14 residues. The CDR3 nucleotides read TGCAGCGCCTGGCCCCAGCTGAGTGGCACTGAAGCTTTCTTT. This codes for CSAWPQLSGTEAFF.

This clonotype has a handful of counts. This chain connects TRBV30 to TRBJ1-1; D perhaps matches TRBD1 (6 bases). Trimming took 3 bases from V and 7 from J, leaving 15 bases between them. This CDR3 has 13 amino acids. The V gene's germline CDR1 is GTSNPN and CDR2 SVGIG (reference sequence). CDR3 sequence reads: CAWSASGASEAFF. CDR3 DNA sequence: TGTGCCTGGAGCGCGTCGGGGGCGAGTGAAGCTTTCTTT.

This clonotype was counted only a few times. The chain uses TRBV4-3 and TRBJ2-1, with D unclear. The germline CDR1 and CDR2 sequences are LGHNA and YSLEER. The length of the CDR3 is 15 residues. The V end lost 0 bases, the J end lost 15 bases, and 21 bases lay between the germline ends. The CDR3: CASSQDGSTGGPRFF. In DNA form, the CDR3 reads TGCGCCAGCAGCCAAGATGGGTCGACTGGCGGCCCCCGGTTCTTC.

This clonotype was counted at least ten times. This chain links TRBV29-1 with TRBJ2-1; D is possibly TRBD1 (8 bases). Germline values: CDR1 SQVTM, CDR2 ANQGSEA. The V end lost 7 bases, the J end lost 5 bases, and 18 bases lay between the germline ends. This CDR3 is 14 amino acids long. The CDR3 bases are TGCAGCGCCCGGGGAGGGACAGGTCACAATGAGCAGTTCTTC. Protein sequence: CSARGGTGHNEQFF.

The CDR3 loop reads CASSLTGQETEAFF. Here the CDR3 DNA reads TGCGCCAGCAGCTTGACAGGGCAGGAGACTGAAGCTTTCTTT. The genes are TRBV5-1 and TRBJ1-1; maybe TRBD1 (6 bases). The CDR3 extends over 14 amino acids. The V gene lost 1 base and the J gene lost 5 bases, with 12 bases spanning the gap. Germline CDR1 reads SGHRS; CDR2 reads YFSETQ.

This clonotype was counted many times. The chain carries TRBV5-1 and TRBJ2-7; 10 positions match TRBD1. Looked up from germline, CDR1 is SGHRS and CDR2 is YFSETQ. The CDR3 has 14 amino acids. Germline trimming cut 2 bases from V and 6 bases from J; bases unmatched to any gene: 5. The CDR3: CASSFPGTGVEQYF. The DNA for the CDR3 is TGCGCCAGCAGCTTCCCGGGGACAGGGGTCGAGCAGTACTTC.

This clonotype has only a few counts. The rearrangement uses TRBV3-1 and TRBJ2-3; D not certain. CDR3 length equals 13 residues. V lost 3 bases and J 4 bases, leaving 8 bases between the germline ends. From germline, CDR1 is LGHDT and CDR2 YNNKEL (reference sequence). In DNA form, the CDR3 reads TGTGCCAGCAGCCACCCGTCCTCAGATACGCAGTATTTT. Its protein is CASSHPSSDTQYF.